These 18 T cell receptor beta chains were sequenced from one sample in a study of Graves' ophthalmopathy and Graves' hyperthyroidism. RNA served as the template for amplifying TCR beta CDR3 regions. First-round RT-PCR used HTBI primers; second-round multiplex PCR followed. TCRdb processed the multiplex PCR reads anew with MiXCR; each CDR3 protein has one entry. The repertoire holds 300,000 to 450,000 distinct CDR3 sequences, with roughly 15% as singletons. The sequencing input was peripheral blood. The receptors stem from an adult woman with stable Graves' hyperthyroidism.

In its sample, this clonotype was seen many times. The chain links TRBV7-8 to TRBJ2-7, with 13 bases that match TRBD2. The CDR3 is 15 amino acids. V lost 2 bases to trimming and J lost 9 bases; unmatched junction nucleotides: 7. The V gene's germline CDR1 is SGHVS and CDR2 FQNEAQ. The chain's CDR3 is CASSLQGTSGGGQYF. The CDR3 nucleotides are TGTGCCAGCAGCTTACAGGGAACTAGCGGGGGGGGGCAGTACTTC.

This clonotype was seen repeatedly, ten times or more. The CDR3 bases are TGCAGTGCTAGGGCCGGGACTAGCTCCTACGAGCAGTACTTC. The encoded protein is CSARAGTSSYEQYF. The chain carries TRBV20-1 and TRBJ2-7, with 8 bases lining up with TRBD2. The CDR3 extends over 14 amino acids. The trim removed 3 bases at V and 0 bases at J, leaving 4 bases unmatched. CDR1 DFQATT and CDR2 SNEGSKA come from the germline V gene (reference sequence).

This clonotype was seen more than once but under ten times. This could be a read error, since a much larger clone is one nucleotide away. The chain has TRBV30 and TRBJ1-1; no reliable D call. There are 13 residues in the CDR3. Germline CDR1 reads GTSNPN; CDR2 reads SVGIG (reference sequence). The CDR3 region has the DNA TGTGCCTGGAGTGTACAGACAAACACTGAAACTTTCTTT. Its translation is CAWSVQTNTETFF.

This clonotype was detected ten times or more. This rearrangement joins TRBV7-8 to TRBJ2-5, with D possibly being TRBD2 (5 bases). V lost 3 bases, J lost 5 bases, and 13 bases lay in between. This CDR3 is 14 amino acids long. CDR1 and CDR2 from the germline V gene are SGHVS and FQNEAQ. CDR3: CASSFRSVGETQYF. The DNA for the CDR3 is TGTGCCAGCAGCTTCCGTAGCGTCGGGGAGACCCAGTACTTC.

This clonotype was observed many times. V usage is TRBV5-6 and J usage is TRBJ1-2; D is uncertain. From germline, CDR1 is SGHDT and CDR2 YYEEEE. V gave up 2 bases and J gave up 5 bases, with 13 bases separating them. The CDR3 is 14 amino acids. The CDR3, as DNA: TGTGCCAGCAGCTTCCTGGCGGACGTGTATGGCTACACCTTC. Translation gives CASSFLADVYGYTF.

Details on this clonotype: Just one base apart from a much larger clone, this may be a read error. This chain links TRBV29-1 with TRBJ2-7; D gene ambiguous. V lost 4 bases, J lost 2 bases, and 6 bases lay in between. The CDR3 has 11 amino acids. CDR1 is SQVTM, CDR2 ANQGSEA, per germline. CDR3 sequence (DNA): TGCAGCGTTGTGATAACCTACGAGCAGTACTTC. It yields the protein CSVVITYEQYF.

The V and J genes are TRBV3-1 and TRBJ2-7, with D possibly being TRBD1 (6 bases). Trimming cost V 1 base and J 6 bases, with 19 bases left between them. The germline V gene has CDR1 LGHDT and CDR2 YNNKEL (reference sequence). The CDR3 has 16 residues. The DNA of the CDR3 is TGTGCCAGCAGCCAAGGCCTCTCGAGGGGGTTGGCCGAGCAGTACTTC. Protein: CASSQGLSRGLAEQYF.

This clonotype was found many times. The chain is built from TRBV2 and TRBJ1-5; D may be TRBD1 (5 bases). The CDR3 sequence is 14 residues long. Trimming pared 5 bases from V and 6 bases from J, leaving 14 bases between. Germline V CDR1 and CDR2: SNHLY, FYNNEI. CDR3 sequence reads: CASSHKGFTQPQHF. The DNA of the CDR3 is TGTGCCAGCAGTCACAAGGGGTTTACTCAGCCCCAGCATTTT.

The chain joins TRBV6-1 to TRBJ1-2; D is ambiguous. The CDR3 is 15 residues long. Germline CDR1 MNHNS, CDR2 SASEGT. V gave up 6 bases and J gave up 0 bases, with 14 bases separating them. The CDR3 coding sequence is TGTGCCAGCAGGGGATACGGGATATCTAACTATGGCTACACCTTC. Protein sequence: CASRGYGISNYGYTF.

This clonotype has ten or more counts. This chain uses TRBV20-1 with TRBJ2-5; D is possibly TRBD2 (5 bases). Looked up from germline, CDR1 is DFQATT and CDR2 is SNEGSKA (reference sequence). V was shortened by 0 bases and J by 5 bases, with 13 bases between the two germline ends. There are 14 residues in the CDR3. For the CDR3, the DNA is TGCAGTGCTAGAGATGGGAGTACTGGGGAGACCCAGTACTTC. Protein product: CSARDGSTGETQYF.

As for this clonotype: It may be a read error: a sequence one base away is much more abundant. The V gene is TRBV11-2, the J gene TRBJ1-6; 8 bases are shared with TRBD1. This CDR3 spans 15 amino acids. The germline V gene encodes CDR1 SGHAT and CDR2 FQNNGV. The CDR3 sequence: CASAKGQGYNSHLHF. CDR3 coding DNA: TGTGCCAGCGCCAAAGGACAGGGTTATAATTCACACCTCCACTTT. Based on the CDR3 plus reference TRBV11-2 and TRBJ1-6, the full variable domain is EAGVAQSPRYKIIEKRQSVAFWCNPISGHATLYWYQQILGQGPKLLIQFQNNGVVDDSQLPKDRFSAERLKGVDSTLKIQPAKLEDSAVYLCASAKGQGYNSHLHFGNGTRLTVT.

A few counts support this clonotype. The chain recombines TRBV29-1 with TRBJ2-5, with TRBD2 matching 9 bases. J gave up 5 bases and V 4 bases, and 8 bases lay outside the gene matches. The germline V gene encodes CDR1 SQVTM and CDR2 ANQGSEA. The CDR3 loop spans 14 amino acids. CDR3 amino acids: CSVGGGRAWETQYF. CDR3 coding DNA: TGCAGCGTTGGGGGCGGGAGGGCCTGGGAGACCCAGTACTTC. The whole variable domain, filled in from reference TRBV29-1 and TRBJ2-5, reads SAVISQKPSRDICQRGTSLTIQCQVDSQVTMMFWYRQQPGQSLTLIATANQGSEATYESGFVIDKFPISRPNLTFSTLTVSNMSPEDSSIYLCSVGGGRAWETQYFGPGTRLLVL.

This clonotype was seen many times. V is TRBV12-3 or TRBV12-4 and J is TRBJ1-1; TRBD1 might be the D (6 bases). This CDR3 region has 14 residues. V was cut by 5 bases and J by 4 bases, with 14 bases left in between. CDR3 loop: CASSKGRGATEAFF. The CDR3 nucleotides are TGTGCCAGCAGTAAGGGTCGGGGGGCCACTGAAGCTTTCTTT.

As to this clonotype: A much larger clone differs by one base, so this may be a read error. This chain connects TRBV7-3 to TRBJ2-6; D unresolved. CDR3 length: 14 amino acids. The V end was cut by 6 bases, the J end by 3 bases, with 9 bases between. The germline V gene encodes CDR1 SGHTA and CDR2 FQGTGA. Written as DNA, the CDR3 is TGTGCCAGCAGACCGGATGTTGGGGCCAACGTCCTGACTTTC. Amino acids: CASRPDVGANVLTF.

A single count supports this clonotype. The chain links TRBV5-5 to TRBJ1-1; D unclear. Germline V gives CDR1 SGHKS, CDR2 YYEKEE (reference sequence). The CDR3 sequence is 13 residues long. V gave up 2 bases and J gave up 10 bases, with 15 bases separating them. The CDR3 loop reads CASSLDLAGGAFF. In DNA form, the CDR3 reads TGTGCCAGCAGCTTAGATTTAGCGGGAGGAGCTTTCTTT.

This clonotype was counted ten times or more. The chain couples TRBV14 to TRBJ2-7, with D hard to call. Trimming took off 1 base at V and 0 bases at J, with 7 bases between the two ends. This CDR3 comprises 14 residues. CDR1 is SGHDN and CDR2 is FVKESK in the germline V gene. Here the CDR3 DNA reads TGTGCCAGCAGCCAAGGACTTTCCTCCTACGAGCAGTACTTC. Translation gives CASSQGLSSYEQYF.

This clonotype was picked up many times. As DNA, the CDR3 is TGTGCCAGCAGCTTAGGTGGCTTTTCACCCCTCCACTTT. It yields the protein CASSLGGFSPLHF. The rearrangement joins TRBV7-8 to TRBJ1-6; D not resolved. The length of the CDR3 is 13 residues. Looked up from germline, CDR1 is SGHVS and CDR2 is FQNEAQ. The V and J ends lost 1 base and 9 bases respectively, with 7 bases between them.

This clonotype came up many times. V is TRBV6-2 or TRBV6-3 and J is TRBJ2-7; D unresolved. The CDR3 is 15 residues long. Germline-derived CDR1 and CDR2 are MNHEY and SVGEGT. Trimming cost V 2 bases and J 3 bases, with 14 bases left between them. Here the CDR3 DNA reads TGTGCCAGCAGTTACCGACCGACATCAGGCTACGAGCAGTACTTC. It encodes CASSYRPTSGYEQYF.